Detailed here is one T cell receptor (beta chain). Its cognate antigen is unknown. Libraries for TCRalpha and TCRbeta carried sample barcodes and unique molecular identifiers via 5'RACE. TCRdb fed the 5' RACE reads into MiXCR, producing one record per CDR3 protein. The sample comprises around 340,000 distinct CDR3 sequences, around 15% of which are singletons, and about a fifth rests with the top ten. The germline CDR1 and CDR2 sequences are ENHRY and SYGVKD. The V gene end was trimmed by 3 bases and the J gene end by 0 bases; junction bases not matched to a gene: 9. CDR3 length: 18 residues. This specimen comes from a study of T-cell memory formation after mild COVID-19. Study overall: Most TCR clusters belonged to a single donor. Overall study results and limits: Specificity for SARS-CoV-2 was not confirmed among the second-wave clones peaking on day 37. Day 15 to 85 contractors were CD4/CD8 balanced; later expanders leaned CD4+.

The receptor was isolated from a man between 18 and 29 years old who had mild COVID-19 (a few samples of this study predate the infection). Cell type and time point are not known. The chain employs TRBV10-3 and TRBJ2-5, with 11 bases lining up with TRBD2. The material sequenced was PBMCs or a T cell subset sorted from them (not recorded which). CDR3 region: CAISEGLAGGRYQETQYF. DNA of the CDR3: TGTGCCATCAGTGAAGGGCTAGCGGGGGGCCGGTACCAAGAGACCCAGTACTTC.